The 21 T cell receptor beta chains in this list originate from one sample, sequenced in a study of CD8+ T cells in alopecia areata. The sequencing template was cDNA reverse transcribed from extracted RNA. Clones were read by immunoSEQ multiplex PCR, and TCRdb kept only the in-frame ones, dropping some. The sample consists of roughly 150,000 clones, 40% to 60% of them appearing once. Source: CD8+ T cells sorted from blood, taken at week 0. Receptors originate from a human donor with alopecia areata.

On this clone: An end of the junction does not agree with germline; a read error may underlie this. The V call is TRBV11-2, the J call TRBJ2-1, with D possibly TRBD2 on 6 matching bases. The CDR3 consists of 14 residues. Germline lookup yields CDR1 SGHAT and CDR2 FQNNGV. CDR3 DNA: TGTGCCAGCAGCTTAGGCCTGGGCGGGAATGAGCGGTTCTTC. Translation: CASSLGLGGNERFF.

The chain employs TRBV5-6 and TRBJ2-5; D is perhaps TRBD2 (5 bases). The V end lost 5 bases, the J end lost 3 bases, and 17 bases lay between the germline ends. Germline assignment: CDR1 SGHDT and CDR2 YYEEEE. CDR3 length: 15 residues. CDR3 DNA: TGTGCCAGCAGGCTCGGTGGACTGCTAAAAGAGACCCAGTACTTC. Translating gives CASRLGGLLKETQYF.

The rearrangement links TRBV2 to TRBJ2-6, with TRBD2 matching over 7 bases. This CDR3 is 17 amino acids long. Germline CDR1 SNHLY, CDR2 FYNNEI. V shed 10 bases and J 0 bases; nucleotides not matched to a gene: 12. CDR3 bases: TGTGCCACCGGGGGAGGGACTTCGGACTCTGGGGCCAACGTCCTGACTTTC. Translating it yields CATGGGTSDSGANVLTF.

V and J are TRBV2 and TRBJ1-1; D not certain. The germline gives CDR1 SNHLY, CDR2 FYNNEI. V was clipped by 1 base and J by 2 bases, with 5 bases between them. The CDR3 loop spans 13 amino acids. This CDR3 is CASSEVGNTEAFF. CDR3 sequence (DNA): TGTGCCAGCAGTGAAGTGGGAAACACTGAAGCTTTCTTT.

The gene calls are TRBV2 and TRBJ1-1; no firm D call. The germline gives CDR1 SNHLY, CDR2 FYNNEI. The CDR3 runs to 10 residues. Trimming shortened V by 8 bases and J by 8 bases, and 9 bases separated the two germline ends. The DNA for the CDR3 is TGTGCCAGCCACCCCCGAGAAGCTTTCTTT. Encoded protein: CASHPREAFF. The full variable domain, with the rest looked up from reference TRBV2 and TRBJ1-1, is EPEVTQTPSHQVTQMGQEVILRCVPISNHLYFYWYRQILGQKVEFLVSFYNNEISEKSEIFDDQFSVERPDGSNFTLKIRSTKLEDSAMYFCASHPREAFFGQGTRLTVV.

A remark on this clone: Additional DNA sequences in this sample encode the identical CDR3. The chain combines TRBV30 with TRBJ1-2; TRBD1 agrees at 12 bases. Germline values: CDR1 GTSNPN, CDR2 SVGIG (reference sequence). V was pared by 5 bases and J by 5 bases, with 3 bases of the junction left unmatched. This CDR3 comprises 13 residues. The CDR3 loop reads CAWGTGGVYGYTF. Here the CDR3 DNA reads TGTGCCTGGGGGACAGGGGGCGTTTATGGCTACACCTTC.

Only a few counts were recorded for this clone. The chain employs TRBV4-1 and TRBJ2-7, with TRBD2 matching 12 bases. The germline gives CDR1 MGHRA, CDR2 YSYEKL. J was trimmed by 2 bases and V by 5 bases; bases with no gene match: 4. There are 15 residues in the CDR3. For the CDR3, the DNA is TGCGCCAGCAGCGCCACTAGCGGGGGGCCCTACGAGCAGTACTTC. It encodes CASSATSGGPYEQYF.

The V and J genes are TRBV11-3 and TRBJ2-3; 7 bases match TRBD2. This CDR3 is 15 amino acids long. V was clipped by 11 bases and J by 0 bases; unmatched bases: 11. CDR1 SGHNT and CDR2 YENEEA come from the germline V gene. The CDR3 sequence is CAVVPSGGSTDTQYF. Written as DNA, the CDR3 is TGTGCCGTGGTCCCATCGGGGGGTAGCACAGATACGCAGTATTTT.

V is TRBV29-1 and J is TRBJ2-5, with 9 nucleotides matching TRBD1. The J call is in doubt because the DNA end fits TRBJ2-7 better. CDR1 is SQVTM and CDR2 is ANQGSEA in the germline V gene. This CDR3 has 12 amino acids. The CDR3 sequence: CSAVGQGYEQYF. DNA for the CDR3: TGCAGCGCCGTGGGACAGGGTTACGAGCAGTACTTC.

The chain employs TRBV4-3 and TRBJ1-1; D is perhaps TRBD1 (5 bases). V dropped 6 bases and J dropped 0 bases, with 8 bases sitting between them. CDR1 LGHNA and CDR2 YSLEER come from the germline V gene. CDR3 size: 13 residues. The CDR3 loop reads CASRDNLNTEAFF. The CDR3 DNA reads TGCGCCAGCAGGGACAACCTGAACACTGAAGCTTTCTTT.

This clone was found a few times. The chain recombines TRBV20-1 with TRBJ2-1, with unresolved D. Per the germline V gene, CDR1 is DFQATT and CDR2 is SNEGSKA (reference sequence). The CDR3 runs to 11 residues. The V gene lost 5 bases and the J gene lost 9 bases, with 11 bases spanning the gap. The CDR3 is CSAAPAVEQFF. DNA of the CDR3: TGCAGTGCTGCCCCGGCCGTTGAGCAGTTCTTC.

This clone was observed at least ten times. This sequence joins TRBV7-9 and TRBJ2-1; unclear D gene. CDR1 and CDR2 (germline): SEHNR, FQNEAQ (reference sequence). The V end lost 5 bases, the J end lost 1 base, and 9 bases lay between the germline ends. The CDR3 runs 14 residues. The CDR3 DNA reads as TGTGCCAGCAGCCCCCTCCGGTCCTACAATGAGCAGTTCTTC. Translation gives CASSPLRSYNEQFF. The entire variable domain, with the rest obtained from reference TRBV7-9 and TRBJ2-1, is as follows: DTGVSQNPRHKITKRGQNVTFRCDPISEHNRLYWYRQTLGQGPEFLTYFQNEAQLEKSRLLSDRFSAERPKGSFSTLEIQRTEQGDSAMYLCASSPLRSYNEQFFGPGTRLTVL.

The V call is TRBV30, the J call TRBJ1-2, with 7 bases that match TRBD1. This CDR3 is built from 14 residues. The germline V gene has CDR1 GTSNPN and CDR2 SVGIG (reference sequence). V shed 2 bases, J shed 6 bases, and the junction held 9 bases outside the gene matches. The CDR3 coding sequence is TGTGCCTGGAGTACCAGGGGGTCTGAGGATGGCTACACCTTC. This sequence encodes CAWSTRGSEDGYTF.

A remark on this clone: This specimen includes other DNA sequences encoding the same CDR3. The rearrangement links TRBV4-3 to TRBJ2-6; D is unclear. The CDR3 length is 16 residues. Trimming pared 0 bases from V and 1 base from J, leaving 7 bases between. The V gene's germline CDR1 is LGHNA and CDR2 YSLEER. In DNA form, the CDR3 reads TGCGCCAGCAGCCAAGATAGGAGATCTGGGGCCAACGTCCTGACTTTC. This codes for CASSQDRRSGANVLTF.

The V gene is TRBV2, the J gene TRBJ1-1; D unclear. Germline V gives CDR1 SNHLY, CDR2 FYNNEI. The CDR3 length is 14 residues. The V gene lost 3 bases and the J gene lost 3 bases, with 11 bases spanning the gap. The CDR3 reads CASSEVGLDTEAFF. DNA of the CDR3: TGTGCCAGCAGTGAGGTGGGATTGGACACTGAAGCTTTCTTT.

This rearrangement joins TRBV5-6 to TRBJ2-7; D is unresolved. The CDR3 sequence is 12 residues long. Germline V lookup: CDR1 SGHDT, CDR2 YYEEEE. V was pared by 0 bases and J by 3 bases, with 4 bases between. The CDR3 sequence: CASSLDNYEQYF. CDR3 bases: TGTGCCAGCAGCTTGGATAACTACGAGCAGTACTTC. Combining the CDR3 with reference TRBV5-6 and TRBJ2-7 gives the whole variable domain DAGVTQSPTHLIKTRGQQVTLRCSPKSGHDTVSWYQQALGQGPQFIFQYYEEEERQRGNFPDRFSGHQFPNYSSELNVNALLLGDSALYLCASSLDNYEQYFGPGTRLTVT.

The rearrangement links TRBV7-9 to TRBJ2-5; TRBD2 is a possible D gene (5 bases). This CDR3 contains 17 residues. Germline CDR1 SEHNR, CDR2 FQNEAQ (reference sequence). Between the trimmed V and J ends, which lost 5 bases and 4 bases, there was a span of 23 bases. The chain's CDR3 is CASSPDGVVGVRETQYF. CDR3 DNA sequence: TGTGCCAGCAGCCCCGACGGGGTGGTCGGGGTCCGAGAGACCCAGTACTTC.

There are a few counts of this clone. CDR3 in amino acids: CASSQGPAGGELFF. CDR3 bases: TGCGCCAGCAGCCAGGGCCCTGCGGGCGGGGAGCTGTTTTTT. The chain is built from TRBV4-3 and TRBJ2-2; possibly TRBD2 for D (5 bases). CDR3 length: 14 amino acids. The V end was cut by 3 bases, the J end by 7 bases, with 12 bases between. Per the germline V gene, CDR1 is LGHNA and CDR2 is YSLEER.

The table lists this clone with a count of one. The chain uses TRBV28 and TRBJ1-2; no reliable D call. Germline V gene lookup returns CDR1 MDHEN and CDR2 SYDVKM. CDR3 length: 13 amino acids. V dropped 5 bases and J dropped 0 bases, with 7 bases sitting between them. The CDR3: CASSETANYGYTF. The CDR3, as DNA: TGTGCCAGCAGTGAGACCGCTAACTATGGCTACACCTTC.

The chain links TRBV7-9 to TRBJ2-2; 7 bases map to TRBD1. The CDR3 runs 16 residues. J was trimmed by 5 bases and V by 6 bases; bases with no gene match: 12. The germline gives CDR1 SEHNR, CDR2 FQNEAQ (reference sequence). The CDR3 bases are TGTGCCAGCAGTTTGGGCTACAAGACAGGGACCGGGGAGCTGTTTTTT. Translated, it gives CASSLGYKTGTGELFF.

The rearrangement joins TRBV30 to TRBJ2-1, with TRBD2 matching over 9 bases. The germline V gene encodes CDR1 GTSNPN and CDR2 SVGIG (reference sequence). V trimming: 0 bases; J trimming: 8 bases; junction bases outside the gene matches: 5. This CDR3 contains 14 residues. This chain's CDR3 is CAWSVGTSKDEQFF. Written as DNA, the CDR3 is TGTGCCTGGAGTGTGGGGACTAGCAAGGATGAGCAGTTCTTC.